These T cell receptor beta chains were read from a single sample in a study of blood T cell repertoires in COVID-19. TCRdb keeps only in-frame clones here, not all; method: immunoSEQ multiplex PCR. The sample contains about 64,000 clones, approximately 90% of which appear only once. Sequencing was done on a sample of peripheral blood. The receptors originated from a human donor in a cohort sampled during active COVID-19. Both conserved end residues are part of each CDR3. A D gene is named only where the DNA matches it firmly. Clone size is stated in some rows and not others, as once, few, many or a class when expanded.

V	J	size	D	DNA	CDR3
TRBV13	TRBJ2-7	.	.	TGTGCCAGCAGCTTGACTGGCAAGAGATTCTACGAGCAGTACTTC	CASSLTGKRFYEQYF
TRBV5-6	TRBJ1-1	.	.	TGTGCCAGCAGCTCCCTACAGGGTACGATTAGAGGCACTGAAGCTTTCTTT	CASSSLQGTIRGTEAFF
TRBV12-5	TRBJ2-7	.	.	TGTGCTAGGCGTAAAGAGCAGTACTTC	CARRKEQYF
TRBV6-5	TRBJ2-7	.	TRBD2	TGTGCCAGCAGGCCCGGGACTAGCAGGCACGAGCAGTACTTC	CASRPGTSRHEQYF
TRBV15	TRBJ1-1	.	.	TGTGCCACCAGCACAACAGAATCGAACACTGAAGCTTTCTTT	CATSTTESNTEAFF
TRBV7-9	TRBJ2-6	.	TRBD1	TGTGCCAGCAGCTCGTTAGACAGGGTGTTTAACTCTGGGGCCAACGTCCTGACTTTC	CASSSLDRVFNSGANVLTF
TRBV7-6	TRBJ2-3	.	.	TGTGCCAGCAGCTTTTTAGCAGAGAGCACAGATACGCAGTATTTT	CASSFLAESTDTQYF
TRBV15	TRBJ2-5	.	TRBD2	TGTGCCACCAGCAGGTCTAGCGGCCCTCAAGAGACCCAGTACTTC	CATSRSSGPQETQYF
TRBV2	TRBJ2-5	.	TRBD2	TGTGCCAGGACCGGGGGGGGCAACCCCCAAGAGACCCAGTACTTC	CARTGGGNPQETQYF
TRBV7-9	TRBJ2-1	.	TRBD2	TGTGCCAGCAGCTTAGACGGGAGGGTCAATGAGCAGTTCTTC	CASSLDGRVNEQFF
TRBV25-1	TRBJ2-3	.	TRBD2	TGTGGGACGTCCCGGGGGGAACATACAGATACGCAGTATTTT	CGTSRGEHTDTQYF
TRBV25-1	TRBJ1-6	.	.	TGTGCCAGCAGTGAAGGAGGGAACGGCTCACCCCTCCACTTT	CASSEGGNGSPLHF
TRBV20-1	TRBJ2-1	.	.	TGCAGTGCTAGAGAGGAGGAGCAGTTCTTC	CSAREEEQFF
TRBV10-1	TRBJ2-7	.	TRBD2	TGCGCCAGCAGTGAGTCGGTGGCTAGCGGGAGCTTTAAGCAGTACTTC	CASSESVASGSFKQYF
TRBV29-1	TRBJ2-3	.	.	TGCAGCGGTGGGGGGGGAAGGGGGACAGATACGCAGTATTTT	CSGGGGRGTDTQYF
TRBV5-5	TRBJ1-6	.	.	TGTGCCAGCAGCCACGGGAGCTCCTATAATTCACCCCTCCACTTT	CASSHGSSYNSPLHF
TRBV19	TRBJ2-7	.	TRBD2	TGTGCCAGTAGTCAACCGGGACTAGCGGGAACGGGGGAGCAGTACTTC	CASSQPGLAGTGEQYF
TRBV18	TRBJ2-7	.	.	TGTGCCAGCTCACACCGGTCAGGCCAAGGTGGGCAGTACTTC	CASSHRSGQGGQYF
TRBV27	TRBJ2-7	.	TRBD2	TGTGCCAGCAACCCGACTAGCGCTCGGTACGAGCAGTACTTC	CASNPTSARYEQYF
TRBV4-1	TRBJ2-2	.	TRBD1	TGCGCCAGCAGGGATTACAGGGGGCAATTCCTCGGGGAGCTGTTTTTT	CASRDYRGQFLGELFF
TRBV7-5	TRBJ1-6	few	.	TGTGTCAGTCCACAGGGGGCTTCACCCCTCCACTTT	CVSPQGASPLHF
TRBV19	TRBJ2-4	.	TRBD2	TGTGCCAGTAGTGTTGAGCGGGGAGTAGCCGCCAAAAACATTCAGTACTTC	CASSVERGVAAKNIQYF
TRBV5-1	TRBJ2-2	.	TRBD1	TGCGCCAGCAGCTTCGAGGGGGCCGGAATCGGGGAGCTGTTTTTT	CASSFEGAGIGELFF
TRBV12-5	TRBJ1-5	.	TRBD1	TGTGCTAGTGGTGAGGGGGCCTTAGCGACCTATCAGCCCCAGCATTTT	CASGEGALATYQPQHF
TRBV3-1/TRBV3-2	TRBJ2-5	.	.	TGTGCCAGCAGCCAGGGGGGAGGAGAGACCCAGTACTTC	CASSQGGGETQYF
TRBV4-1	TRBJ2-1	.	TRBD2	TGCGCCAGCAGCCAAGGACTAGCGGGAGGAAATGAGCAGTTCTTC	CASSQGLAGGNEQFF
TRBV19	TRBJ1-5	.	TRBD1	TGTGCCAGTACCCCCCGGGACAGTAATCAGCCCCAGCATTTT	CASTPRDSNQPQHF